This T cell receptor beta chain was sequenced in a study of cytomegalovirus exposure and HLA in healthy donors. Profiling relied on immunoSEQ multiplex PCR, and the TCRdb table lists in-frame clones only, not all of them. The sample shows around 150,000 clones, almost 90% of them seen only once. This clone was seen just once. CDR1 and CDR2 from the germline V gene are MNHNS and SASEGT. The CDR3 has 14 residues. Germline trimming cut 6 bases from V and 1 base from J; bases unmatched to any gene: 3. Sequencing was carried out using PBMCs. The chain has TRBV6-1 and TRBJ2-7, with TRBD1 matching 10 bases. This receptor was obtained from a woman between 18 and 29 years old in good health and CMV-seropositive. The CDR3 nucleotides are TGTGCCAGCAGAGGACAGGGGGGATCCTACGAGCAGTACTTC. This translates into CASRGQGGSYEQYF.